This T cell receptor (beta chain) was captured in a study of regulatory T cells in long-lasting Graves disease. Study summary: Graves' patients diagnosed newly had used antithyroid drugs under 3 months.

Time point defined: newly diagnosed GD, antithyroid drugs for less than 3 months. Researchers made the TCR library from RNA that was extracted from PBMCs. The ends were cut back, 5 bases at V and 8 bases at J, with 18 bases in the middle. The length of the CDR3 is 15 residues. In germline, CDR1 is LNHDA, CDR2 SQIVND (reference sequence). Combining iRepertoire HTBI primers with Arm-PCR of CDR3 regions, the authors built TCR beta libraries. From the multiplex PCR reads, TCRdb called clonotypes with MiXCR, one entry per CDR3 protein. The sample has 550,000 to 650,000 distinct CDR3 sequences, 15% to 20% seen once. This clonotype was picked up a small number of times. These data were also filed under a second study, of T cells in Graves' hyperthyroidism and ophthalmopathy. From that second work: When the TCR CDR3 underwent first-round RT-PCR, the HTBI primer set was used.

The specimen was peripheral blood mononuclear cells (PBMCs), collected at new diagnosis, from a patient treated with antithyroid drugs. This clonotype was obtained from a man between 18 and 29 years old with Graves disease. The chain uses TRBV19 and TRBJ1-4, with a possible D match to TRBD1 (5 bases). CDR3 in DNA: TGTGCCAGTAGTTCTGGGGGACTCGGGGCCGAAAAACTGTTTTTT. Translated: CASSSGGLGAEKLFF.